This T cell receptor beta chain was recorded in a study of early T cells in non-severe SARS-CoV-2 infection. Study details: Sequencing was performed on bulk RNA from unsorted whole blood, leaving chains unpaired.

Whole-study results and caveats: A preference for anti-spike CD8 responses marked VDJdb matching, which missed private and CD4 specificities.

Each single cDNA molecule received a unique molecular identifier. TCRdb ran MiXCR on the 5' RACE reads and lists one entry per CDR3 protein. The data contain 50,000 to 65,000 distinct CDR3 sequences, about 19% of them singletons. This clonotype was detected many times. What it binds is unknown. Sample: whole blood, taken at baseline. The TCR comes from an adult who was a healthcare worker with PCR-confirmed SARS-CoV-2 infection or an uninfected control (not recorded which).

CDR3 nucleotide sequence: TGTGCCAGCATGCGCTCCCATGAGCAGTTCTTC. It codes for CASMRSHEQFF. V usage is TRBV2 and J usage is TRBJ2-1; D is unresolved. Germline V lookup: CDR1 SNHLY, CDR2 FYNNEI. This CDR3 comprises 11 residues. V shed 7 bases and J shed 8 bases, with 9 bases lying between them.